A single T cell receptor beta chain is shown here with its context. As yet, its antigen is unknown. In the PCR, 60 Vbeta and 13 Jbeta primers were used. Clones were sequenced by immunoSEQ multiplex PCR, and TCRdb holds only the in-frame ones, with some missing. The listing records tens of thousands of clones. These data belong to a study of cytomegalovirus exposure and HLA in healthy donors. In germline, CDR1 is LNHNV, CDR2 YYDKDF (reference sequence). The CDR3 has 14 residues. V lost 0 bases and J 7 bases, leaving 10 bases between the germline ends. The CMV serostatus of this donor was not recorded. Study outcomes and limitations: The authors reported that TCR beta sequences could predict HLA-A and HLA-B alleles. These predictions were accurate for most subjects in the first cohort. It was taken for granted in presence/absence analyses that sequencing depth across donors was roughly uniform.

This receptor was obtained from a human donor in good health. The rearrangement joins TRBV15 to TRBJ1-5; TRBD1 is a possible D gene (5 bases). Source material: PBMCs. CDR3 amino acids: CATSREYGAQPQHF. The CDR3 bases are TGTGCCACCAGCAGAGAATATGGGGCGCAGCCCCAGCATTTT.